This record concerns one T cell receptor (beta chain) sequence. Its target is not known. This sample is part of a study of cytomegalovirus exposure and HLA in healthy donors. Overall study findings and caveats: Cytomegalovirus association was listed for under 200 TCR beta chains. TCR beta V segments were, for the most part, productive about 87% or about 30% of the time in an earlier analysis.

Both 60 Vbeta primers and 13 Jbeta primers went into the PCR. The method was immunoSEQ multiplex PCR; TCRdb's version includes in-frame clones alone and lacks a portion of them. The table lists roughly 99,000 clones, over 60% of them singletons. Germline-derived CDR1 and CDR2 are SGHAT and FQNNGV. This CDR3 contains 16 residues. Trimming removed 3 bases from V and 0 bases from J; junction bases left unmatched: 5. Sequences were obtained from PBMCs. The TCR originated in a male donor in good health and CMV-seronegative. The chain has TRBV11-2 and TRBJ1-3; 7 bases fit TRBD1. CDR3 coding DNA: TGTGCCAGCAGCTTTCACCGGGACAGCTCTGGAAACACCATATATTTT. Translation gives CASSFHRDSSGNTIYF.